This TCR beta chain came from a study of OX40 agonist ivuxolimab in advanced cancers. Notes on the research overall: Ivuxolimab was a fully human IgG2 agonistic monoclonal antibody targeting the costimulatory receptor OX40 (CD134). Among the roughly 50 dose-escalation patients, 19 had hepatocellular carcinoma, roughly 15 melanoma, 9 renal cell carcinoma and 9 head and neck cancer. The paper covers the monotherapy dose-escalation part of the phase I ivuxolimab trial, which included N ≈ 57 patients. The dose-escalation cohort was over 70% male with a mean age of approximately 60 years, ranging from roughly 20 to 80. Three dose-escalation patients achieved partial responses, one with hepatocellular carcinoma and two with cutaneous melanoma. Intravenous ivuxolimab was administered to patients every 2 weeks at six dose levels: 0.01, 0.1, 0.3, 1.5, 3 and 10 mg/kg. Patients were allowed to have had prior anti-PD-1, anti-PD-L1 or anti-CTLA-4 therapy, and roughly 40% of the dose-escalation patients had been treated with checkpoint inhibitors. The point of sequencing TCRbeta in the periphery was to test whether ivuxolimab changed TCR sequence diversity and drove clonal T-cell expansion. Results the study describes overall, beyond this receptor: Antigen specificity was not determined for the clonally expanded peripheral T cells. Low levels of normalized T-cell clonal expansion were also seen in some patients who did not respond. After ivuxolimab, expanded clones were on average more numerous among CD8+ T cells than among CD4+ T cells. At doses of 0.1 to 3.0 mg/kg, clonal expansion of both CD4+ and CD8+ T cells in blood was seen between baseline and week 6. In the 0.1-3.0 mg/kg groups, partial responders were among the patients with the lowest normalized peripheral clonal expansion, particularly in CD8+ T cells.

Including the terminal cysteine and phenylalanine, the CDR3 comprises 15 residues. The only DNA kept is the CDR3, 45 bases in frame from the first base. Relative to germline, V is 6 bases shorter and J is 4 bases shorter, with 18 bases between their ends. CDR1 and CDR2 are read off the germline V gene (reference sequence) as LNHDA and SQIVND. For sequencing of the TCRbeta CDR3 region, genomic DNA was extracted from the sorted cells. The immunoSEQ Assay was used for sequencing of TCRbeta CDR3 regions. Not all clones reach the TCRdb copy of this immuneACCESS table, which keeps in-frame sequences only. Checked studies attribute under half of the gap to unresolved V genes and leave the rest unexplained. Within this sample are 90,000 to 100,000 clones, with approximately 90% of them counted one time only. The ten most abundant clones make up over 0.65% of the sample. The trial excluded patients who had a history of autoimmune disease or were on systemic immunosuppression. Peripheral blood for TCR sequencing was collected from all dose cohorts at baseline, on cycle 4 day 1, and on cycle 7 day 1. The samples were drawn from a first-in-human, open-label, multicenter phase I dose-escalation trial of ivuxolimab. Adults with locally advanced or metastatic melanoma, renal cell, hepatocellular, or head and neck squamous cell carcinoma were enrolled in the trial. Before TCR sequencing, CD4+ and CD8+ T cells were separately sorted from peripheral blood.

A note on this clone: There is no known antigen for this receptor. Base quality data are lacking; no much larger clone is found one base away.

Recombination linked TRBV19 to TRBJ1-1; a tentative D call is TRBD1 (6 bases match). Sequenced here: CD4+ or CD8+ T cells sorted from blood, sampled in a trial of the OX40 agonist ivuxolimab. The clonotype was recovered from an adult with an advanced solid tumor such as melanoma, head and neck, liver or kidney cancer. The DNA is as follows: TGTGCCAGTAGCCTATCTTCAGGGGCGCCCACTGAAGCTTTCTTT. This is translated as CASSLSSGAPTEAFF. Full variable domain (CDR3 extended with the reference TRBV19 and TRBJ1-1 proteins): DGGITQSPKYLFRKEGQNVTLSCEQNLNHDAMYWYRQDPGQGLRLIYYSQIVNDFQKGDIAEGYSVSREKKESFPLTVTSAQKNPTAFYLCASSLSSGAPTEAFFGQGTRLTVV.